A single T cell receptor beta chain is shown here with its context. This sample stems from a study of control samples from healthy donors and cancer patients. CDR1 MNHEY and CDR2 SMNVEV come from the germline V gene (reference sequence). The V and J ends lost 3 bases and 3 bases respectively, with 8 bases between them. The CDR3 is 14 residues long. The data were produced by immunoSEQ multiplex PCR, yet TCRdb's version contains in-frame clones alone and is incomplete. The sample yields 100,000 to 150,000 clones, around 87% seen once. The chain couples TRBV27 to TRBJ1-4; weak D call: TRBD1 (5 bases). The sequencing sample was made of blood. The receptor's source is a man aged 55 to 70 in good health. The CDR3 reads CASSLGTPNEKLFF. CDR3 in DNA: TGTGCCAGCAGTTTGGGGACGCCTAATGAAAAACTGTTTTTT.